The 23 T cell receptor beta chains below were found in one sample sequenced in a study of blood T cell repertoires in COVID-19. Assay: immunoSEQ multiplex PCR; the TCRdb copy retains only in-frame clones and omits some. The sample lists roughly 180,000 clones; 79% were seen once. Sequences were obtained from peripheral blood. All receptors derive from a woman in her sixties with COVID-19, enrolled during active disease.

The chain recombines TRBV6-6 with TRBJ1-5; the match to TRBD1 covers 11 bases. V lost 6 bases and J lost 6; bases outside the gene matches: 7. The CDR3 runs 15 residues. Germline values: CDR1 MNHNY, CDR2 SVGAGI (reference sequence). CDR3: CASRPGQGVAQPQHF. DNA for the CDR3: TGTGCCAGCAGGCCGGGACAGGGGGTGGCTCAGCCCCAGCATTTT.

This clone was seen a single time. CDR3 coding DNA: TGCAGCGTAAGCAGGGGAACGGATACTGAAGCTTTCTTT. Translation: CSVSRGTDTEAFF. The V gene is TRBV29-1, the J gene TRBJ1-1, with D maybe TRBD1 (6 bases). In germline, CDR1 is SQVTM, CDR2 ANQGSEA. Trimming removed 6 bases from V and 5 bases from J, with 16 bases in between. CDR3 length equals 13 residues.

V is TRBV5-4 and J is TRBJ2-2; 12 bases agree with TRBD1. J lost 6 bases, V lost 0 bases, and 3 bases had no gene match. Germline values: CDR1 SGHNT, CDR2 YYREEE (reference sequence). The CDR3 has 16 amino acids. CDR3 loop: CASSLGGQGAAGELFF. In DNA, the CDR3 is TGTGCCAGCAGCTTGGGGGGACAGGGGGCTGCCGGGGAGCTGTTTTTT.

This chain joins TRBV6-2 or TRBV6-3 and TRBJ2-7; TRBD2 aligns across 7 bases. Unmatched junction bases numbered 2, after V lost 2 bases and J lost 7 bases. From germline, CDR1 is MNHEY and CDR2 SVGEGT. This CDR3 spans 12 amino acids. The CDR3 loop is CASSYPRGEQYF. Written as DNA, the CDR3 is TGTGCCAGCAGTTACCCGCGGGGGGAGCAGTACTTC.

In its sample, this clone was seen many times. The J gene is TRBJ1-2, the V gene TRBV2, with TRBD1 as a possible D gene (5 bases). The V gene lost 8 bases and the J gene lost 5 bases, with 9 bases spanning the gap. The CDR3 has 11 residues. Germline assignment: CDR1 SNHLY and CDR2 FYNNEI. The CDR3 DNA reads TGTGCCAGCCTACAGGATTATGGCTACACCTTC. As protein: CASLQDYGYTF.

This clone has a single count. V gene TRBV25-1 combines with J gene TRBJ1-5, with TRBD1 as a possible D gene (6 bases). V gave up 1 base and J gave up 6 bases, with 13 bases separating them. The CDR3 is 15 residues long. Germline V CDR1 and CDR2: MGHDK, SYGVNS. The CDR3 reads CASSESGGQGQPQHF. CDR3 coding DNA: TGTGCCAGCAGTGAATCCGGGGGGCAGGGTCAGCCCCAGCATTTT.

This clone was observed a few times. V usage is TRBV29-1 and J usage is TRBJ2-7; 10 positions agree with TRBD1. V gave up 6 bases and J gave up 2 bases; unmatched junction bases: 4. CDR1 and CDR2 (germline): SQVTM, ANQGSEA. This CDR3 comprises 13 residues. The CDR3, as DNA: TGCAGCGTCGGGACAGGGGCCACCTACGAGCAGTACTTC. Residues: CSVGTGATYEQYF.

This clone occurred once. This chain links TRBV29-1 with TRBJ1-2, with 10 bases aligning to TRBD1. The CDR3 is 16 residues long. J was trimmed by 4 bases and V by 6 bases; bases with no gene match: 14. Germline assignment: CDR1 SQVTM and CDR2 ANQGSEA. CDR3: CSVSSGTGAGAYGYTF. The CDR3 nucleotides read TGCAGCGTCTCTTCCGGGACAGGGGCGGGGGCCTATGGCTACACCTTC.

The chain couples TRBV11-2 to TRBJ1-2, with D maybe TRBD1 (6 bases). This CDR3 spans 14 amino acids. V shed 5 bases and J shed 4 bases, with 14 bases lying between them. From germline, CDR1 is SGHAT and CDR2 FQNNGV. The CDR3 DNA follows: TGTGCCAGCAGCAGGAACAGGGACGGCTATGGCTACACCTTC. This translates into CASSRNRDGYGYTF.

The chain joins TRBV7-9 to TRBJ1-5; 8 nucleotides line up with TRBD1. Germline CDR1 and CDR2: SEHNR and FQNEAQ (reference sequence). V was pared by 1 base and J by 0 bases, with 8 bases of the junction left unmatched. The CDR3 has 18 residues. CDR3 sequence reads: CASSLGRSGTGSNQPQHF. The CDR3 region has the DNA TGTGCCAGCAGCTTAGGTCGATCCGGGACAGGTAGCAATCAGCCCCAGCATTTT.

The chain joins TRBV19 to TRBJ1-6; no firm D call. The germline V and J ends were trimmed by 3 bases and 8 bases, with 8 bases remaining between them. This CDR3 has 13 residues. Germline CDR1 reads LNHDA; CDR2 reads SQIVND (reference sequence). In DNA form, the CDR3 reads TGTGCCAGTAGTATCCTAGAGGATTCACCCCTCCACTTT. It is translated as CASSILEDSPLHF. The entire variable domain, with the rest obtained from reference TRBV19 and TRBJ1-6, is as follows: DGGITQSPKYLFRKEGQNVTLSCEQNLNHDAMYWYRQDPGQGLRLIYYSQIVNDFQKGDIAEGYSVSREKKESFPLTVTSAQKNPTAFYLCASSILEDSPLHFGNGTRLTVT.

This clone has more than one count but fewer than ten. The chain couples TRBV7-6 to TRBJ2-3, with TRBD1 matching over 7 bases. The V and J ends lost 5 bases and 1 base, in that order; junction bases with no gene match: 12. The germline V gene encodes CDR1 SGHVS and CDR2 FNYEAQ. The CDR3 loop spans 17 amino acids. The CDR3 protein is CASSTNPPGGGTDTQYF. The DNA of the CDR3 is TGTGCCAGCAGCACCAACCCCCCAGGGGGTGGCACAGATACGCAGTATTTT.

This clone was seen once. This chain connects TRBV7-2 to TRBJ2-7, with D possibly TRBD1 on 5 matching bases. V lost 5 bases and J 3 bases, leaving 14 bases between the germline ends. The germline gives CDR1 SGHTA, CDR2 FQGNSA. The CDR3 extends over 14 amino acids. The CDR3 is CASSPQIQGYEQYF. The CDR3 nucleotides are TGTGCCAGCAGCCCCCAAATTCAGGGCTACGAGCAGTACTTC.

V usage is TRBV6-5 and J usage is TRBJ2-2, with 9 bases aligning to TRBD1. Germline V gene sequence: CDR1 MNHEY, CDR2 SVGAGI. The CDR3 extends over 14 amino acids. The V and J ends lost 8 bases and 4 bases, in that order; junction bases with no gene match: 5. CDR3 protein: CASGDRDFTGELFF. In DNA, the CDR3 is TGTGCCAGCGGGGACAGGGACTTCACCGGGGAGCTGTTTTTT.

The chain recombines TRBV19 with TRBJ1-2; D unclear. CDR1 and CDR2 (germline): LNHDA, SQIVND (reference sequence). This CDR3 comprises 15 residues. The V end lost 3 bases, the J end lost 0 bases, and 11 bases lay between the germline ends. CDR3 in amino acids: CASSMFGGSNYGYTF. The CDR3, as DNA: TGTGCCAGTAGTATGTTCGGCGGATCTAACTATGGCTACACCTTC.

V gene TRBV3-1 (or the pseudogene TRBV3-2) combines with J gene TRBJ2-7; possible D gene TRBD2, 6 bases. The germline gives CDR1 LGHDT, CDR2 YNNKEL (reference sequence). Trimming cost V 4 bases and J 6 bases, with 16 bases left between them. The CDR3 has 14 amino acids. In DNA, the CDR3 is TGTGCCAGCAGCCGACCGTGGGGAGGAGGCGAGCAGTACGTC. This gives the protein CASSRPWGGGEQYV.

CDR3 in amino acids: CAISETSGVDTQYF. The CDR3 DNA follows: TGTGCCATCAGTGAGACATCGGGAGTTGATACGCAGTATTTT. This sequence joins TRBV10-3 and TRBJ2-3, with D maybe TRBD2 (6 bases). Trimming shortened V by 2 bases and J by 6 bases, and 12 bases separated the two germline ends. From germline, CDR1 is ENHRY and CDR2 SYGVKD. This CDR3 is 14 amino acids long.

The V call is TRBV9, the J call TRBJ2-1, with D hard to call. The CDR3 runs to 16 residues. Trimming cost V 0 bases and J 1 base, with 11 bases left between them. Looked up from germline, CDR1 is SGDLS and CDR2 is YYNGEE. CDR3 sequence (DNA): TGTGCCAGCAGCGTAGACGACCACGGGTCCTACAATGAGCAGTTCTTC. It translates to CASSVDDHGSYNEQFF. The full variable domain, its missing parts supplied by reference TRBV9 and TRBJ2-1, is DSGVTQTPKHLITATGQRVTLRCSPRSGDLSVYWYQQSLDQGLQFLIQYYNGEERAKGNILERFSAQQFPDLHSELNLSSLELGDSALYFCASSVDDHGSYNEQFFGPGTRLTVL.

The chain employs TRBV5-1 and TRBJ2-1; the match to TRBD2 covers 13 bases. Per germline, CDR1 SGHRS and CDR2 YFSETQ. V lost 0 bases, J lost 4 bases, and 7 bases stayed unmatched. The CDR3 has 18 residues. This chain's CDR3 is CASSLELAGGPFYNEQFF. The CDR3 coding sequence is TGCGCCAGCAGCTTGGAACTAGCGGGAGGGCCTTTTTACAATGAGCAGTTCTTC.

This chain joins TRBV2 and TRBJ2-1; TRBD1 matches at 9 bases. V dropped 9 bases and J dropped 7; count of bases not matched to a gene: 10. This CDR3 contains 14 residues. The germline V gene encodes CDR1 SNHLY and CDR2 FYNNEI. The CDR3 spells CASKLGQGSNEQFF. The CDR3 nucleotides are TGTGCCAGTAAACTTGGACAGGGGAGTAATGAGCAGTTCTTC.

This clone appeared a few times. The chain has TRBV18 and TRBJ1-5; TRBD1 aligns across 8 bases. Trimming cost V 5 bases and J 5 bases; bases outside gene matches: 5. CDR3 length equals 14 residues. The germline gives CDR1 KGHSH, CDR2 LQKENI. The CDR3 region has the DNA TGTGCCAGCTCAGTAGACAGGGGCCATCAGCCCCAGCATTTT. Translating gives CASSVDRGHQPQHF.

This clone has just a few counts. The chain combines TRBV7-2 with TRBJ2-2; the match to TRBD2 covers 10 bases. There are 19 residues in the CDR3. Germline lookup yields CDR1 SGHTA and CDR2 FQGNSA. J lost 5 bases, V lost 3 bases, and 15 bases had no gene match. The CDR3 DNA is TGTGCCAGCAGCTTTTGGTCAATTACTAGCGGGAAGGGGACCGGGGAGCTGTTTTTT. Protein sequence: CASSFWSITSGKGTGELFF.

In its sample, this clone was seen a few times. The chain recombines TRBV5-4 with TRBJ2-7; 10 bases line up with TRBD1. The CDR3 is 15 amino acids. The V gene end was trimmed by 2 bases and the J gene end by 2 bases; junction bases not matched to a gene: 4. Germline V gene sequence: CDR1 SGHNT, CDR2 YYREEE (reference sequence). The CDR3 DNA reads TGTGCCAGCAGCTTTGACAGGGGGCAGACCTACGAGCAGTACTTC. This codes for CASSFDRGQTYEQYF.